The entry below gives a single T cell receptor beta chain sequence along with its context. Its antigen is undetermined. These data come from a study of stem cell transplantation in POMP-related autoinflammatory disease. In the study overall: DNA chimerism showed 100% graft donor engraftment of neutrophils and platelets through one year. Findings and limits, study-wide: Fewer unique TRB V-J gene pairings were identified in patients with PRAID. A trend toward lower repertoire diversity and greater clonality appeared in every analyzed T-cell subset of PRAID patients.

TCRdb keeps only in-frame clones here, not all; method: immunoSEQ multiplex PCR. Of tens of thousands of clones listed, just over 90% were seen once; the top ten hold around 0.72%. CDR1 is SGHDT and CDR2 is YYEEEE in the germline V gene. The CDR3 spans 19 residues. V lost 2 bases and J lost 0, with 18 bases in between. The sequencing here drew on CD4+ T cells from PBMCs, taken after stem cell transplantation. This rearrangement joins TRBV5-6 to TRBJ2-6; unclear D gene. This TCR was sampled from a human patient with POMP-related autoinflammation and immune dysregulation (PRAID). The graft donor may account for some of the T cells. The CDR3 here is CASSLRRFVGNSGANVLTF. The CDR3 DNA follows: TGTGCCAGCAGCTTACGGCGTTTTGTAGGGAACTCTGGGGCCAACGTCCTGACTTTC.